One sample yielded the 8 T cell receptor beta chains listed below, sequenced in a study of technical replicates of blood from several donors (dated by TCRdb to the late 2010s). Library method: the immunoSEQ multiplex PCR assay. TCRdb holds this immuneACCESS table with in-frame rearrangements only. Some clones are missing; in checked studies, unresolved V genes explain under half, and the rest has no known cause. This sample holds around 84,000 clones; approximately 97% were observed only once. Over 0.15% of the sample lies in the top ten. Sequenced: T cells isolated from PBMCs. The source of these receptors is a human donor in good health.

This clone appeared once. The rearrangement links TRBV5-1 to TRBJ2-1, with 11 bases aligning to TRBD2. Per the germline V gene, CDR1 is SGHRS and CDR2 is YFSETQ. The CDR3 extends over 15 amino acids. The junction had 7 bases not matched to a gene; V was cut back by 6 bases and J by 5 bases. CDR3 in DNA: TGCGCCAGCAACGAACTAGCGGGGGTTAACAATGAGCAGTTCTTC. It encodes CASNELAGVNNEQFF.

The rearrangement links TRBV7-9 to TRBJ2-3; no definite D call. V was clipped by 5 bases and J by 5 bases, with 17 bases between them. This CDR3 comprises 15 residues. CDR1 is SEHNR, CDR2 FQNEAQ, per germline (reference sequence). The CDR3 bases are TGTGCCAGCAGCCCAGAGGTTTATGTGGTAGATACGCAGTATTTT. Its protein is CASSPEVYVVDTQYF. The full variable domain, rest sourced from reference TRBV7-9 and TRBJ2-3, is DTGVSQNPRHKITKRGQNVTFRCDPISEHNRLYWYRQTLGQGPEFLTYFQNEAQLEKSRLLSDRFSAERPKGSFSTLEIQRTEQGDSAMYLCASSPEVYVVDTQYFGPGTRLTVL.

V gene TRBV5-1 combines with J gene TRBJ2-7; D is unresolved. Trimming removed 0 bases from V and 5 bases from J, with 12 bases in between. Germline loops: CDR1 SGHRS, CDR2 YFSETQ. There are 14 residues in the CDR3. In DNA form, the CDR3 reads TGCGCCAGCAGCTTGGCGGAGACCCCGAACGAGCAGTACTTC. Translating it yields CASSLAETPNEQYF. The full variable domain, completed using reference TRBV5-1 and TRBJ2-7, is KAGVTQTPRYLIKTRGQQVTLSCSPISGHRSVSWYQQTPGQGLQFLFEYFSETQRNKGNFPGRFSGRQFSNSRSEMNVSTLELGDSALYLCASSLAETPNEQYFGPGTRLTVT.

The chain recombines TRBV28 with TRBJ2-3, with TRBD1 identical over 7 bases. The length of the CDR3 is 15 residues. CDR1 and CDR2 (germline): MDHEN, SYDVKM. Trimming cost V 5 bases and J 4 bases; bases outside gene matches: 9. The CDR3 DNA sequence: TGTGCCAGCAGTCCCCAGGGGGAGTATCCAGATACGCAGTATTTT. This encodes CASSPQGEYPDTQYF.

V is TRBV28 and J is TRBJ1-2; TRBD1 aligns across 8 bases. Trimming removed 4 bases from V and 14 bases from J; junction bases left unmatched: 21. The CDR3 runs 16 residues. CDR1 and CDR2 (germline): MDHEN, SYDVKM. CDR3 region: CASSSPAPGTGYLWTF. The DNA for the CDR3 is TGTGCCAGCAGTTCACCTGCCCCCGGGACAGGTTACCTTTGGACCTTC.

The CDR3, as DNA: TGTGCCAGCGTTGGTGGCGGAACTCACTATGGCTACACCTTC. It translates to CASVGGGTHYGYTF. The genes are TRBV28 and TRBJ1-2; D call uncertain. CDR1 and CDR2 (germline): MDHEN, SYDVKM. Trimming took off 8 bases at V and 3 bases at J, with 16 bases between the two ends. This CDR3 is 14 amino acids long.

The genes are TRBV4-1 and TRBJ1-6; D perhaps matches TRBD1 (5 bases). Germline CDR1 and CDR2: MGHRA and YSYEKL. Trimming took 8 bases from V and 9 from J, leaving 17 bases between them. The CDR3 totals 14 residues. CDR3 residues: CASSPRQGGSPLHF. The CDR3 nucleotides are TGCGCCAGCTCCCCGCGGCAGGGAGGTTCACCCCTCCACTTT.

The chain couples TRBV4-1 to TRBJ2-7; the match to TRBD2 covers 8 bases. The CDR3 covers 17 residues. Losses at the gene ends were 0 bases for V and 5 bases for J; bases not matched to a gene: 12. The germline gives CDR1 MGHRA, CDR2 YSYEKL. The CDR3 nucleotides are TGCGCCAGCAGCCAAGATGGCCGGGAGGGCCGAAGCAACGAGCAGTACTTC. This codes for CASSQDGREGRSNEQYF.